The subject of this entry is one T cell receptor beta chain. The data derive from a study of blood T cell repertoires in COVID-19. As handled by the study authors: The authors estimated nucleated cell counts from reference gene primer amplification. The assay was immunoSEQ multiplex PCR, and TCRdb's table has in-frame clones only and misses some. V and J calls and clone size follow that table, whereas D and trimming were derived from the DNA. The table has about 230,000 clones, 80% to 90% seen once. This CDR3 has 15 residues. Trimming removed 2 bases from V and 5 bases from J; junction bases left unmatched: 8. CDR1 is SGHAT, CDR2 FQNNGV, per germline.

The sample taken for sequencing was peripheral blood. The sequence derives from a middle-aged man with COVID-19, enrolled during active disease. V and J are TRBV11-2 and TRBJ1-1, with 7 bases identical to TRBD1. This CDR3 is CASSLRGQGGTEAFF. Written as DNA, the CDR3 is TGTGCCAGCAGCTTAAGGGGGCAGGGTGGTACTGAAGCTTTCTTT.